The T cell receptor beta chain described here comes from a study of blood T cell repertoires in COVID-19. The protocol was immunoSEQ multiplex PCR, while the TCRdb copy is restricted to in-frame clones and leaves out a portion. In the table there are about 200,000 clones, roughly 91% of which are singletons. The germline CDR1 and CDR2 sequences are MDHEN and SYDVKM. Trimming cost V 7 bases and J 2 bases, with 12 bases left between them. This CDR3 comprises 13 residues. J is TRBJ2-7 and V is TRBV28, with a tentative D call TRBD1 (6 bases). Sample: peripheral blood. The origin of this receptor is a human donor in a cohort sampled during active COVID-19. CDR3: CASNRASPYEQYF. The CDR3 DNA reads as TGTGCCAGCAACAGGGCTAGTCCCTACGAGCAGTACTTC.